The 16 T cell receptor beta chains presented below share a single source sample, sequenced in a study of T cell clonotyping in hematopoietic cell transplantation. The data were produced by immunoSEQ multiplex PCR, yet TCRdb's version contains in-frame clones alone and is incomplete. The data contain fewer than 15,000 clones, approximately 90% of them seen just once; the ten biggest clones take up around 0.8%. The sample comprised peripheral blood mononuclear cells. These receptors were collected from a woman aged 50 to 60 in good health. Some clones in this sample may be carry-over from other donors' samples.

Here the CDR3 reads CASSQQVYNEQFF. CDR3 coding DNA: TGCGCCAGCAGCCAACAGGTTTACAATGAGCAGTTCTTC. The chain couples TRBV4-3 to TRBJ2-1; D not resolved. The CDR3 loop spans 13 amino acids. The V and J ends lost 2 bases and 4 bases respectively, with 6 bases between them. Germline CDR1 LGHNA, CDR2 YSLEER.

This sequence joins TRBV5-3 and TRBJ1-2, with no clear D. TRBV5-3 is noted as an ORF with a role that remains uncertain. The CDR3 contains 13 residues. The V and J ends lost 9 bases and 0 bases respectively, with 12 bases between them. CDR3 residues: CATKPAANYGYTF. The CDR3 DNA is TGTGCCACGAAGCCAGCCGCTAACTATGGCTACACCTTC.

The genes are TRBV7-2 and TRBJ2-7; the D gene is possibly TRBD2 (6 bases). Germline CDR1 and CDR2: SGHTA and FQGNSA. Trimming left V 3 bases short and J 3 bases short, with 12 bases between. The CDR3 contains 14 residues. The CDR3 protein is CASSFSGLLYEQYF. The DNA of the CDR3 is TGTGCCAGCAGCTTCTCGGGACTCCTCTACGAGCAGTACTTC.

The chain employs TRBV28 and TRBJ2-7; the D is unclear. This CDR3 has 12 amino acids. Germline lookup yields CDR1 MDHEN and CDR2 SYDVKM. Trimming took 2 bases from V and 5 from J, leaving 7 bases between them. CDR3 region: CASSLIKDEQYF. In DNA, the CDR3 is TGTGCCAGCAGTTTAATCAAGGACGAGCAGTACTTC.

This clone appeared a single time. CDR3 coding DNA: TGTGCCAGCAGCTTACACGGGACAGGGTACGAGCAGTACTTC. It yields the protein CASSLHGTGYEQYF. The chain recombines TRBV13 with TRBJ2-7, with 9 bases aligning to TRBD1. V lost 2 bases, J lost 4 bases, and 3 bases stayed unmatched. The germline V gene has CDR1 PRHDT and CDR2 FYEKMQ (reference sequence). CDR3 length: 14 amino acids.

The chain has TRBV6-1 and TRBJ1-1; the match to TRBD1 covers 7 bases. V lost 4 bases and J lost 3; bases outside the gene matches: 2. The CDR3 is 13 amino acids. Germline CDR1 is MNHNS and CDR2 is SASEGT. Here the CDR3 reads CASSADRDTEAFF. In DNA form, the CDR3 reads TGTGCCAGCAGTGCCGACAGGGACACTGAAGCTTTCTTT.

The genes are TRBV19 and TRBJ2-7; TRBD1 agrees at 8 bases. This CDR3 region has 14 residues. Trimming at V came to 3 bases and at J to 3 bases, leaving 4 bases not matched to a gene. Germline CDR1 is LNHDA and CDR2 is SQIVND (reference sequence). In DNA, the CDR3 is TGTGCCAGTAGTATCGACAGGGGTCACTACGAGCAGTACTTC. This translates into CASSIDRGHYEQYF.

The chain combines TRBV29-1 with TRBJ1-1; TRBD1 agrees at 10 bases. From germline, CDR1 is SQVTM and CDR2 ANQGSEA. This CDR3 has 15 amino acids. Trimming took 6 bases from V and 5 from J; bases not matched to a gene: 12. The CDR3 nucleotides are TGCAGCGTCGCCGGACAGGGGGTGTTAAGGACTGAAGCTTTCTTT. Translated, it gives CSVAGQGVLRTEAFF.

The CDR3 loop reads CASSRPEGRDGELFF. CDR3 nucleotide sequence: TGTGCCAGCAGTCGTCCGGAGGGCAGGGACGGGGAGCTGTTTTTT. The rearrangement joins TRBV6-6 to TRBJ2-2; possibly TRBD2 for D (6 bases). The V gene's germline CDR1 is MNHNY and CDR2 SVGAGI (reference sequence). This CDR3 has 15 amino acids. Trimming took off 5 bases at V and 7 bases at J, with 17 bases between the two ends.

This sequence joins TRBV30 and TRBJ1-1; no clear D. The germline gives CDR1 GTSNPN, CDR2 SVGIG (reference sequence). Trimming removed 4 bases from V and 8 bases from J, with 14 bases in between. The CDR3 length is 12 residues. The CDR3 DNA follows: TGTGCCTGGATCCGATTCGGTTGGGAAGCTTTCTTT. It encodes CAWIRFGWEAFF.

This rearrangement joins TRBV4-2 to TRBJ1-2, with 10 bases lining up with TRBD1. Germline CDR1 is LGHNA and CDR2 is YNFKEQ. The junction had 4 bases not matched to a gene; V was cut back by 4 bases and J by 8 bases. This CDR3 comprises 13 residues. CDR3 nucleotide sequence: TGTGCCAGCAGCCCGACAGGGGGCTGGGGCTACACCTTC. It codes for CASSPTGGWGYTF.

The genes are TRBV2 and TRBJ1-3; D call uncertain. This CDR3 region has 13 residues. V lost 6 bases and J 2 bases, leaving 8 bases between the germline ends. The germline CDR1 and CDR2 sequences are SNHLY and FYNNEI. The DNA for the CDR3 is TGTGCCAGCAGGGAGGGAGCTGGAAACACCATATATTTT. Amino acid sequence: CASREGAGNTIYF.

V is TRBV7-6 and J is TRBJ1-1, with a tentative D call TRBD1 (5 bases). Trimming removed 1 base at V and 5 bases at J, with 11 bases between. Looked up from germline, CDR1 is SGHVS and CDR2 is FNYEAQ. The length of the CDR3 is 14 residues. CDR3 nucleotide sequence: TGTGCCAGCAGCTTAGAGGGGAGGGGAACTGAAGCTTTCTTT. Its translation: CASSLEGRGTEAFF. Supplemented by reference TRBV7-6 and TRBJ1-1, the full variable domain reads GAGVSQSPRYKVTKRGQDVALRCDPISGHVSLYWYRQALGQGPEFLTYFNYEAQQDKSGLPNDRFSAERPEGSISTLTIQRTEQRDSAMYRCASSLEGRGTEAFFGQGTRLTVV.

The rearrangement uses TRBV5-1 and TRBJ2-2; no definite D call. CDR1 and CDR2 from the germline V gene are SGHRS and YFSETQ. Trimming pared 2 bases from V and 3 bases from J, leaving 8 bases between. This CDR3 spans 14 amino acids. DNA of the CDR3: TGCGCCAGCAGCTTCATCAGCGACACCGGGGAGCTGTTTTTT. It codes for CASSFISDTGELFF.

J is TRBJ2-7 and V is TRBV2, with D possibly matching TRBD1 (8 bases). Trimming left V 6 bases short and J 3 bases short, with 15 bases between. The CDR3 totals 14 residues. Looked up from germline, CDR1 is SNHLY and CDR2 is FYNNEI. The CDR3 DNA sequence: TGTGCCAGCAGGCCAACAGGGGGGGTCTACGAGCAGTACTTC. It codes for CASRPTGGVYEQYF.

V and J are TRBV6-1 and TRBJ1-3; no clear D gene. CDR3 length equals 17 residues. Germline V gene sequence: CDR1 MNHNS, CDR2 SASEGT. V shed 0 bases and J shed 0 bases, with 12 bases lying between them. CDR3 in amino acids: CASSEAHGGSSGNTIYF. In DNA, the CDR3 is TGTGCCAGCAGTGAAGCACACGGCGGGAGCTCTGGAAACACCATATATTTT.